One and the same sample provided the 16 T cell receptor beta chains below, sequenced in a study of cytomegalovirus exposure and HLA in healthy donors. Vbeta (60) and Jbeta (13) primers were used in the PCR. TCRdb's copy holds only in-frame clones and misses some; the assay was immunoSEQ multiplex PCR. The table has 150,000 to 200,000 clones, around three quarters seen once. Sample: PBMCs. All receptors come from a woman in her twenties or thirties in good health and CMV-seropositive.

The chain links TRBV28 to TRBJ1-3; 9 bases are a match to TRBD1. J lost 0 bases, V lost 1 base, and 10 bases had no gene match. The CDR3 contains 19 residues. From germline, CDR1 is MDHEN and CDR2 SYDVKM. This CDR3 is CASSLFGTGNTNSGNTIYF. CDR3 DNA sequence: TGTGCCAGCAGTTTATTCGGGACAGGGAATACAAACTCTGGAAACACCATATATTTT.

CDR3: CASSQSRTYPGDYGYTF. CDR3 bases: TGTGCCAGCAGCCAAAGTCGGACCTACCCCGGGGACTATGGCTACACCTTC. The chain combines TRBV14 with TRBJ1-2; D is unresolved. Germline V gene data show CDR1 as SGHDN and CDR2 as FVKESK. V lost 2 bases and J lost 3, with 19 bases in between. The CDR3 spans 17 residues.

The rearrangement joins TRBV19 to TRBJ2-2, with a tentative D call TRBD1 (6 bases). V was clipped by 6 bases and J by 2 bases, with 10 bases between them. Germline assignment: CDR1 LNHDA and CDR2 SQIVND (reference sequence). The CDR3 loop spans 14 amino acids. CDR3 amino acids: CASRTRGNTGELFF. DNA for the CDR3: TGTGCCAGTAGGACCAGGGGAAACACCGGGGAGCTGTTTTTT. Full variable domain (rest looked up from reference TRBV19 and TRBJ2-2): DGGITQSPKYLFRKEGQNVTLSCEQNLNHDAMYWYRQDPGQGLRLIYYSQIVNDFQKGDIAEGYSVSREKKESFPLTVTSAQKNPTAFYLCASRTRGNTGELFFGEGSRLTVL.

This clone occurred a few times. The chain joins TRBV9 to TRBJ2-5; tentative D call: TRBD1 (5 bases). Germline loops: CDR1 SGDLS, CDR2 YYNGEE. The CDR3 covers 14 residues. Trimming removed 2 bases at V and 3 bases at J, with 11 bases between. The chain's CDR3 is CASSVGTGEETQYF. Here the CDR3 DNA reads TGTGCCAGCAGCGTCGGCACAGGCGAAGAGACCCAGTACTTC.

This clone has ten or more counts. The V call is TRBV18, the J call TRBJ2-5; 7 nucleotides align to TRBD1. V was clipped by 4 bases and J by 3 bases; unmatched bases: 8. The CDR3 extends over 15 amino acids. Germline CDR1 and CDR2: KGHSH and LQKENI. CDR3 loop: CASSRRDSPKETQYF. Here the CDR3 DNA reads TGTGCCAGCTCACGTCGGGACAGCCCTAAAGAGACCCAGTACTTC.

The genes are TRBV7-9 and TRBJ2-7; possible D gene TRBD2, 6 bases. Germline lookup yields CDR1 SEHNR and CDR2 FQNEAQ (reference sequence). This CDR3 comprises 19 residues. Trimming took 4 bases from V and 5 from J, leaving 30 bases between them. In DNA, the CDR3 is TGTGCCAGCAGCTCATTAATAAGTGGATGGCAGGAGGGTTTCGACGAGCAGTACTTC. Its protein product is CASSSLISGWQEGFDEQYF.

The chain is built from TRBV6-5 and TRBJ1-1; 7 bases line up with TRBD1. The CDR3 consists of 16 residues. CDR1 and CDR2 from the germline V gene are MNHEY and SVGAGI. V dropped 2 bases and J dropped 2; count of bases not matched to a gene: 8. In DNA form, the CDR3 reads TGTGCCAGCAGTTACCAATTGGACAGGACTAACACTGAAGCTTTCTTT. It encodes CASSYQLDRTNTEAFF.

The V and J genes are TRBV9 and TRBJ2-7; TRBD2 is a possible D gene (5 bases). The CDR3 length is 14 residues. Trimming removed 2 bases at V and 4 bases at J, with 13 bases between. Germline V gives CDR1 SGDLS, CDR2 YYNGEE. The CDR3 DNA reads as TGTGCCAGCAGCGTTAGCGATGGGAAGTACGAGCAGTACTTC. As protein: CASSVSDGKYEQYF.

The chain recombines TRBV2 with TRBJ1-1; perhaps TRBD1 as D (5 bases). The CDR3 runs 15 residues. Looked up from germline, CDR1 is SNHLY and CDR2 is FYNNEI. The V gene lost 4 bases and the J gene lost 4 bases, with 16 bases spanning the gap. The CDR3 reads CASSVDSGMSTEAFF. CDR3 in DNA: TGTGCCAGCAGTGTAGACTCAGGGATGTCCACTGAAGCTTTCTTT.

This clone showed up just once. The V call is TRBV9, the J call TRBJ2-5; tentative D call: TRBD1 (5 bases). Germline CDR1 is SGDLS and CDR2 is YYNGEE. The CDR3 sequence is 15 residues long. Deletions cut 0 bases from V and 5 bases from J, with 14 bases between. The CDR3 loop reads CASSVVQGLKETQYF. In DNA, the CDR3 is TGTGCCAGCAGCGTAGTTCAGGGTCTGAAGGAGACCCAGTACTTC. Full variable domain (rest looked up from reference TRBV9 and TRBJ2-5): DSGVTQTPKHLITATGQRVTLRCSPRSGDLSVYWYQQSLDQGLQFLIQYYNGEERAKGNILERFSAQQFPDLHSELNLSSLELGDSALYFCASSVVQGLKETQYFGPGTRLLVL.

The chain recombines TRBV9 with TRBJ1-1, with 7 bases fitting TRBD1. Germline V CDR1 and CDR2: SGDLS, YYNGEE. With V trimmed by 0 bases and J by 0 bases, 5 bases remained unmatched. CDR3 length equals 16 residues. Written as DNA, the CDR3 is TGTGCCAGCAGCGTAGGACAGGGAGGAATGAACACTGAAGCTTTCTTT. It yields the protein CASSVGQGGMNTEAFF.

This clone was seen only a few times. The V call is TRBV7-8, the J call TRBJ1-5; the match to TRBD1 covers 8 bases. The CDR3 covers 13 residues. Trimming removed 4 bases from V and 6 bases from J; junction bases left unmatched: 2. Germline V gene sequence: CDR1 SGHVS, CDR2 FQNEAQ. The CDR3 DNA is TGTGCCAGCAGCTCGGACAGGGTTCAGCCCCAGCATTTT. It translates to CASSSDRVQPQHF.

The rearrangement uses TRBV4-1 and TRBJ1-5; D is undetermined. V was cut by 4 bases and J by 2 bases, with 12 bases left in between. The CDR3 length is 15 residues. Germline V gene sequence: CDR1 MGHRA, CDR2 YSYEKL. In DNA form, the CDR3 reads TGCGCCAGCAGCCCCCAAGGTCGGGGCAATCAGCCCCAGCATTTT. Protein sequence: CASSPQGRGNQPQHF.

J is TRBJ2-7 and V is TRBV5-5; TRBD1 is a possible D gene (5 bases). This CDR3 has 14 amino acids. Trimming stripped 0 bases from V and 6 bases from J, with 13 bases between. Germline V gene data show CDR1 as SGHKS and CDR2 as YYEKEE (reference sequence). The CDR3 sequence: CASSLGGQVGEQYF. CDR3 sequence (DNA): TGTGCCAGCAGCTTGGGGGGCCAGGTCGGCGAGCAGTACTTC.

The DNA for the CDR3 is TGTGCCAGCAGTTACTATAGGGAGGGTTTCGAGCAGTACTTC. Amino acids: CASSYYREGFEQYF. The chain uses TRBV6-5 and TRBJ2-7; TRBD2 matches at 7 bases. Trimming cost V 1 base and J 6 bases; bases outside gene matches: 6. The CDR3 sequence is 14 residues long. Looked up from germline, CDR1 is MNHEY and CDR2 is SVGAGI.

This clone was observed once. CDR3 DNA sequence: TGTGCCAGCAAGGGAGATAGCGGGGGGGCTTTATACGAGCAGTACTTC. Protein sequence: CASKGDSGGALYEQYF. This rearrangement joins TRBV27 to TRBJ2-7, with 11 bases lining up with TRBD2. From germline, CDR1 is MNHEY and CDR2 SMNVEV (reference sequence). Trimming took 7 bases from V and 4 from J; bases not matched to a gene: 12. This CDR3 has 16 residues.